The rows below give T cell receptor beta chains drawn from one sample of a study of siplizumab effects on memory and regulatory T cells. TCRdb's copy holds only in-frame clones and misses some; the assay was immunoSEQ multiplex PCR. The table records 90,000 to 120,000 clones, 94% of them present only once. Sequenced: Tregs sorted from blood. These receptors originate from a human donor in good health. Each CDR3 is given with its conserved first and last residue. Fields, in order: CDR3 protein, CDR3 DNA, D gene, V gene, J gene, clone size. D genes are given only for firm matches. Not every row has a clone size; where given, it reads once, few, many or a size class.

cdr3_aa: CASSPRDRGYQPQHF
cdr3_nt: TGTGCCAGCAGTCCCCGGGACAGGGGGTATCAGCCCCAGCATTTT
d_call: TRBD1
v_call: TRBV6-1
j_call: TRBJ1-5
clone_size: NA

cdr3_aa: CAWSELAGGLLGANVLTF
cdr3_nt: TGTGCCTGGAGTGAGCTTGCAGGGGGTCTTCTTGGGGCCAACGTCCTGACTTTC
d_call: TRBD1
v_call: TRBV30
j_call: TRBJ2-6
clone_size: NA

cdr3_aa: CASSSGLAGVGEQYF
cdr3_nt: TGTGCCAGCAGCTCGGGACTAGCGGGAGTGGGCGAGCAGTACTTC
d_call: TRBD2
v_call: TRBV11-3
j_call: TRBJ2-7
clone_size: NA

cdr3_aa: CASSLGPDRNTEAFF
cdr3_nt: TGTGCCAGCAGCTTGGGCCCCGACAGGAACACTGAAGCTTTCTTT
d_call: NA
v_call: TRBV5-6
j_call: TRBJ1-1
clone_size: NA

cdr3_aa: CASTQRSGNTIYF
cdr3_nt: TGTGCCAGTACCCAACGATCTGGAAACACCATATATTTT
d_call: NA
v_call: TRBV28
j_call: TRBJ1-3
clone_size: few

cdr3_aa: CASSRGLVVAGELFF
cdr3_nt: TGTGCCAGCAGCCGGGGACTAGTCGTAGCCGGGGAGCTGTTTTTT
d_call: TRBD2
v_call: TRBV4-2
j_call: TRBJ2-2
clone_size: NA

cdr3_aa: CASSLDRGILSYEQYF
cdr3_nt: TGTGCCAGCAGCTTAGACAGGGGGATTCTCTCCTACGAGCAGTACTTC
d_call: TRBD1
v_call: TRBV11-1
j_call: TRBJ2-7
clone_size: NA

cdr3_aa: CASSPGSAPETQYF
cdr3_nt: TGTGCCAGCTCACCGGGCAGTGCCCCGGAGACCCAGTACTTC
d_call: NA
v_call: TRBV18
j_call: TRBJ2-5
clone_size: NA

cdr3_aa: CASRLQARDRGSGANVLTF
cdr3_nt: TGTGCCAGCAGGTTACAAGCCCGGGACAGGGGCTCTGGGGCCAACGTCCTGACTTTC
d_call: TRBD1
v_call: TRBV7-2
j_call: TRBJ2-6
clone_size: few

cdr3_aa: CASSKGLAGGIYNEQFF
cdr3_nt: TGTGCCAGTAGCAAGGGACTAGCGGGAGGGATCTACAATGAGCAGTTCTTC
d_call: TRBD2
v_call: TRBV19
j_call: TRBJ2-1
clone_size: NA

cdr3_aa: CASSLVGQSDYGYTF
cdr3_nt: TGTGCCAGCAGCTTGGTGGGACAGAGTGACTATGGCTACACCTTC
d_call: TRBD1
v_call: TRBV5-4
j_call: TRBJ1-2
clone_size: NA

cdr3_aa: CARGNRGRSEQYF
cdr3_nt: TGTGCCAGGGGGAACAGGGGACGCTCCGAGCAGTACTTC
d_call: TRBD1
v_call: TRBV19
j_call: TRBJ2-7
clone_size: NA

cdr3_aa: CASSDTRTGELFF
cdr3_nt: TGTGCCAGCAGCGATACACGAACCGGGGAGCTGTTTTTT
d_call: NA
v_call: TRBV6-1
j_call: TRBJ2-2
clone_size: NA

cdr3_aa: CASSVTPHNEQFF
cdr3_nt: TGTGCCAGCAGCGTAACGCCGCACAATGAGCAGTTCTTC
d_call: NA
v_call: TRBV9
j_call: TRBJ2-1
clone_size: NA

cdr3_aa: CSVGDRANQPQHF
cdr3_nt: TGCAGCGTTGGGGACAGGGCTAATCAGCCCCAGCATTTT
d_call: TRBD1
v_call: TRBV29-1
j_call: TRBJ1-5
clone_size: NA

cdr3_aa: CASSPTTGRGYTF
cdr3_nt: TGTGCCAGCAGCCCAACGACAGGGCGAGGCTACACCTTC
d_call: TRBD1
v_call: TRBV6-5
j_call: TRBJ1-2
clone_size: NA

cdr3_aa: CASSQGVGLAGVSGELFF
cdr3_nt: TGCGCCAGCAGCCAAGGGGTCGGGCTAGCGGGAGTTTCAGGGGAGCTGTTTTTT
d_call: TRBD2
v_call: TRBV4-1
j_call: TRBJ2-2
clone_size: NA

cdr3_aa: CASSVRGRVGGNEQFF
cdr3_nt: TGTGCCAGCAGCGTACGCGGGAGAGTGGGCGGCAATGAGCAGTTCTTC
d_call: TRBD2
v_call: TRBV9
j_call: TRBJ2-1
clone_size: NA

cdr3_aa: CASSESGFGELFF
cdr3_nt: TGCGCCAGCAGTGAGTCTGGTTTCGGGGAGCTGTTTTTT
d_call: NA
v_call: TRBV10-1
j_call: TRBJ2-2
clone_size: NA

cdr3_aa: CASSLLLNTQYF
cdr3_nt: TGTGCCAGCAGCCTGCTTCTTAATACGCAGTATTTT
d_call: NA
v_call: TRBV11-2
j_call: TRBJ2-3
clone_size: NA

cdr3_aa: CASSLGASYNEQFF
cdr3_nt: TGTGCCAGCAGCCTCGGGGCATCCTACAATGAGCAGTTCTTC
d_call: NA
v_call: TRBV6-1
j_call: TRBJ2-1
clone_size: NA

cdr3_aa: CASSKGPRLYANTGELFF
cdr3_nt: TGTGCCAGCAGCAAAGGTCCCAGGCTTTATGCGAACACCGGGGAGCTGTTTTTT
d_call: NA
v_call: TRBV21-1
j_call: TRBJ2-2
clone_size: NA

cdr3_aa: CAWNRDSYYEQYF
cdr3_nt: TGTGCCTGGAACCGGGACAGCTACTACGAGCAGTACTTC
d_call: TRBD1
v_call: TRBV30
j_call: TRBJ2-7
clone_size: NA